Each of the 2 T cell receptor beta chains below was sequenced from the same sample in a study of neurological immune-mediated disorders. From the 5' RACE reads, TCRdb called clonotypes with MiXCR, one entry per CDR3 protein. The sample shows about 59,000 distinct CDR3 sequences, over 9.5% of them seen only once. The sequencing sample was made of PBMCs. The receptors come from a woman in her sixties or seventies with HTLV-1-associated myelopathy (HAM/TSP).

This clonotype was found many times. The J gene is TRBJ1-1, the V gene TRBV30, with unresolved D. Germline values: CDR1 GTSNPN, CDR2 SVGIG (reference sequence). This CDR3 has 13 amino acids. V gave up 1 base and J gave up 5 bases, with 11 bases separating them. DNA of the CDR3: TGTGCCTGGAGTGGCGATAGGTCGACTGAAGCTTTCTTT. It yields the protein CAWSGDRSTEAFF.

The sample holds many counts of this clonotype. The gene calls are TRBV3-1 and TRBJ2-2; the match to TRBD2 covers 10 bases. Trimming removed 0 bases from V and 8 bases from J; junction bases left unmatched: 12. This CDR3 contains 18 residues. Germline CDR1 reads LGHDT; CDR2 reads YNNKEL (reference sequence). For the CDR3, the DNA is TGTGCCAGCAGCCAAGATCTCACTAGCGGGACCCGTAGAGGGGAGCTGTTTTTT. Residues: CASSQDLTSGTRRGELFF. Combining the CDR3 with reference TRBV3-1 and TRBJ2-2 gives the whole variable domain DTAVSQTPKYLVTQMGNDKSIKCEQNLGHDTMYWYKQDSKKFLKIMFSYNNKELIINETVPNRFSPKSPDKAHLNLHINSLELGDSAVYFCASSQDLTSGTRRGELFFGEGSRLTVL.